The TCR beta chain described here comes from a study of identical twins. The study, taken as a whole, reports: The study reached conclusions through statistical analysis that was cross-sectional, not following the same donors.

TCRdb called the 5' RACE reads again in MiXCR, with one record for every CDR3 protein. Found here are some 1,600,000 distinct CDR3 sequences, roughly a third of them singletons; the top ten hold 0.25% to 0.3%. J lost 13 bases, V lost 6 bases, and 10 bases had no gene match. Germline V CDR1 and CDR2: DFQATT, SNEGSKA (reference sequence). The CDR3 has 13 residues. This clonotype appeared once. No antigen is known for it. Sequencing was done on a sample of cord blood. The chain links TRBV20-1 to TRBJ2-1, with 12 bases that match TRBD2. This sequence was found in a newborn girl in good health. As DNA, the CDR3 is TGCAGTGCATCTAGCGGGGGGGCGGAGACCCAGTTCTTC. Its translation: CSASSGGAETQFF.